This TCR beta chain was found in a study of T cells after posttransplantation cyclophosphamide. Regarding the study as a whole: Skin or GI-infiltrating T cells shared few TRB sequences with blood. Donor-recipient repertoire similarity was low at 1-2 months, rising over year one.

On the day of bone marrow donation, the related graft donor provided peripheral blood. V lost 6 bases and J 1 base, leaving 9 bases between the germline ends. The CDR3 sequence is 13 residues long. Per germline, CDR1 KGHSH and CDR2 LQKENI. TCRdb keeps only in-frame clones here, not all; method: immunoSEQ multiplex PCR. Altogether more than 40,000 clones were found in the sample, and no singletons occur. This clone was counted ten times or more. Its antigen is unknown. Input material: PBMCs. The chain employs TRBV18 and TRBJ2-5; D perhaps matches TRBD2 (5 bases). This TCR derives from a man aged 35 to 55 in good health, CMV-negative, and a related stem cell transplant donor. The CDR3 spells CASSRATQETQYF. CDR3 nucleotide sequence: TGTGCCAGCTCGCGGGCGACCCAAGAGACCCAGTACTTC.